This T cell receptor (beta chain) was documented in a study of early T cells in non-severe SARS-CoV-2 infection. TCRdb itself ran the 5' RACE reads through MiXCR, one entry per CDR3 protein. The table lists tens of thousands of distinct CDR3 sequences, roughly an eighth of them singletons, with approximately 7% in the top ten. This clonotype was recorded many times. The CDR3 totals 15 residues. Trimming left V 6 bases short and J 2 bases short, with 16 bases between. CDR1 and CDR2 (germline): MNHEY, SMNVEV (reference sequence). The J gene is TRBJ2-5, the V gene TRBV27; D is perhaps TRBD2 (5 bases). The sample taken for sequencing was whole blood. The clonotype originates from an adult who was a healthcare worker with PCR-confirmed SARS-CoV-2 infection or an uninfected control (not recorded which). CDR3 residues: CASRTTAGNQETQYF. The CDR3 bases are TGTGCCAGCAGGACTACAGCCGGAAATCAAGAGACCCAGTACTTC.